This record concerns one T cell receptor beta chain sequence. As yet, its antigen is unknown. This sample is drawn from a study of Ad26.COV2.S vaccination and SARS-CoV-2 variants. About the study: Into the muscle, Ad26.COV2.S was dosed once or twice, 56 days apart. Notes on the study in general: Analyses that measured TCR breadth and depth may have underestimated total T cell responses. It was found that vaccine and placebo recipients had similar non-spike TCR breadth.

Some clones are missing from TCRdb's copy, which holds only in-frame ones; the method was immunoSEQ multiplex PCR. The data show some 520,000 clones, with roughly 89% seen just once and 10% to 15% held by the top ten. Indicated treatment: approximately 18 received Ad26.COV2.S at low or high dose, single or two shots; 5 received placebo; per-sample allocation not given. Sample collection was performed on day 63 after the first vaccine or placebo injection. Recruitment in Boston yielded a donor of adult age, 18-55 years. Per germline, CDR1 LNHDA and CDR2 SQIVND (reference sequence). The CDR3 has 17 residues. Trimming cost V 7 bases and J 0 bases; bases outside gene matches: 12.

The chain couples TRBV19 to TRBJ1-1; 9 bases agree with TRBD1. The source is a person aged 18-60 years who received the Ad26.COV2.S COVID-19 vaccine or a placebo. Source: peripheral blood, taken in a trial of Ad26.COV2.S vaccine versus placebo. The CDR3 nucleotides are TGTGCCAGTACCAGGGACGGGACAGGGATTTTGAACACTGAAGCTTTCTTT. It codes for CASTRDGTGILNTEAFF.